The text below deals with one TCR beta chain. As yet, its antigen is unknown. The entirety of the isolated RNA underwent reverse transcription, so expressed TCRB transcripts were sequenced. Sequencing used immunoSEQ multiplex PCR; TCRdb keeps in-frame clones, though not all of them. The sample consists of some 660,000 clones, around an eighth of them appearing once. This specimen comes from a study of beta chain features in type 1 diabetes. Whole-study findings and limits: Moderately but significantly shorter TCRB CDR3s were found in Type 1 diabetes patients in all four CD4+ subsets.

In germline, CDR1 is KGHSH, CDR2 LQKENI. With 5 bases clipped from V and 9 bases from J, the junction kept 13 bases outside the gene matches. The CDR3 spans 14 residues. The chain joins TRBV18 to TRBJ2-7, with 7 bases aligning to TRBD1. The TCR comes from a young man with type 1 diabetes. Sequencing used naive CD4+ T cells from blood. The CDR3 nucleotides are TGTGCCAGCTCATCCGGACAGGAAACTCCTCGGCAGTACTTC. Protein sequence: CASSSGQETPRQYF. The full variable domain, rest sourced from reference TRBV18 and TRBJ2-7, is NAGVMQNPRHLVRRRGQEARLRCSPMKGHSHVYWYRQLPEEGLKFMVYLQKENIIDESGMPKERFSAEFPKEGPSILRIQQVVRGDSAAYFCASSSGQETPRQYFGPGTRLTVT.